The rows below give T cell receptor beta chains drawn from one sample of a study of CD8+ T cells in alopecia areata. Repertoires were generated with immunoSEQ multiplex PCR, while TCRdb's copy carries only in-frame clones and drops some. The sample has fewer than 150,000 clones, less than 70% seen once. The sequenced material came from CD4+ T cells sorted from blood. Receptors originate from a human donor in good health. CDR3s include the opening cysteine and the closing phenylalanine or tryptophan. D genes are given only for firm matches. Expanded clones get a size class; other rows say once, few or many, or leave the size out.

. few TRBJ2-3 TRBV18 TGTGCCAGCTCACCACCTGGGGGCCCAGATACGCAGTATTTT CASSPPGGPDTQYF
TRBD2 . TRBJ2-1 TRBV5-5 TGTGCCAGCAGCCTGATTAGCGGGGGGATGAATGAGCAGTTCTTC CASSLISGGMNEQFF
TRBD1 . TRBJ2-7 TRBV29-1 TGCAGCGGTCAGGACAGGGGGGGCTACGAGCAGTACTTC CSGQDRGGYEQYF
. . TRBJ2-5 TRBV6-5 TGTGCCAGCAGCCCCCGGGGAGAGACCCAGTACTTC CASSPRGETQYF
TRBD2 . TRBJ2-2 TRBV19 TGTGCCAGTAGTGCCCGGACTAGTTTGACCGGGGAGCTGTTTTTT CASSARTSLTGELFF
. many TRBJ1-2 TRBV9 TGTGCCAGCGCACCGGCAGATTGGGGGAACTATGGCTACACCTTC CASAPADWGNYGYTF
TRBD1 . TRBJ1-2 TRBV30 TGTGCCTGGAGGACAGGGGAATCTCTATGGATAGTCGGCTACACCTTC CAWRTGESLWIVGYTF
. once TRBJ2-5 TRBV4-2 TGTGCCAGCAGCCCTAGACAGCAAGAGACCCAGTACTTC CASSPRQQETQYF
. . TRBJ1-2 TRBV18 TGTGCCAGCTCAGTGGACAGTAACTATGGCTACACCTTC CASSVDSNYGYTF
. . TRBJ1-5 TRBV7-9 TGTGCCAGCAGTTCTGACAAGAGCAATCAGCCCCAGCATTTT CASSSDKSNQPQHF
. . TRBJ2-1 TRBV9 TGTGCCAGCAGCGTAGGGCCCCAACGGAATGAGCAGTTCTTC CASSVGPQRNEQFF
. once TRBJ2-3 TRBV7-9 TGTGCCAGCAGCCTGGATACGCAGTATTTT CASSLDTQYF
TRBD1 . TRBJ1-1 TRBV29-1 TGCAGCGGATTACCGATGACAGGGGCTTGGAACACTGAAGCTTTCTTT CSGLPMTGAWNTEAFF
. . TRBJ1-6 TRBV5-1 TGCGCCAGCAGCCTAACTACAGGGAACAATTCACCCCTCCACTTT CASSLTTGNNSPLHF
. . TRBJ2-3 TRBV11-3 TGTGCCAGCAGCTCCGACGCTCCAGATACGCAGTATTTT CASSSDAPDTQYF
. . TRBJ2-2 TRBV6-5 TGTGCCAGTTCCCGGGCCGGGGAGCTGTTTTTT CASSRAGELFF
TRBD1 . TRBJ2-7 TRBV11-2 TGTGCCAGCAGTCGACAGGGACCCTACGAGCAGTACTTC CASSRQGPYEQYF
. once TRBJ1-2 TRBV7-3 TGTGCCAGCAGCCCCGGACAGTCCGATGTGGGCGGCTACACCTTC CASSPGQSDVGGYTF
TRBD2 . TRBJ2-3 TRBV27 TGTGCCAGCAGTTCCCGACTAGCTTCAGATACGCAGTATTTT CASSSRLASDTQYF
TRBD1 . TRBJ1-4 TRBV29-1 TGCAGCGTACTGGGGGACAGGGACGAAAAACTGTTTTTT CSVLGDRDEKLFF
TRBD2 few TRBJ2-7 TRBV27 TGTGCCAGCAGTTCCAGCGGGGGGGGTTCCTACGAGCAGTACTTC CASSSSGGGSYEQYF
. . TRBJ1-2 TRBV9 TGTGCCAGCAGCGTAGCACGGACTAATTCGAGGGATGGCTACACCTTC CASSVARTNSRDGYTF
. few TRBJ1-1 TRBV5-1 TGCGCCAGCAGCCGAAGGGAAAGGAACACTGAAGCTTTCTTT CASSRRERNTEAFF
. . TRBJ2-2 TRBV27 TGTGCCAGCAGTTTTGGGCAGGGTAGTAACACCGGGGAGCTGTTTTTT CASSFGQGSNTGELFF
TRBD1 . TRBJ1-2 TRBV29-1 TGCAGCACTGCGACAGGGACCCATGGCTACACCTTC CSTATGTHGYTF
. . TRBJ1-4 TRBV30 TGTGCCACCGAGGTGCCGGGAACTAATGAAAAACTGTTTTTT CATEVPGTNEKLFF
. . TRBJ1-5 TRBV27 TGTGCCAGCAGTAGACAGAATAGCAATCAGCCCCAGCATTTT CASSRQNSNQPQHF
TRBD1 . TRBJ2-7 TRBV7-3 TGTGCCAGCAGCTTACACCGGGACAGCTACGAGCAGTACTTC CASSLHRDSYEQYF
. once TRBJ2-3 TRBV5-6 TGTGCCAGCAGCTTCCTGGGGGACGGGGCGAGTACGCAGTATTTT CASSFLGDGASTQYF
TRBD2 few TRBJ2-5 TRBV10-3 TGTGCCATCAAGCGGGGGACGGGGGCCGAAGCAGAGACCCAGTACTTC CAIKRGTGAEAETQYF
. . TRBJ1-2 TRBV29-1 TGCAGCGTTGAAGGTGACAGCCTCTATGGCTACACCTTC CSVEGDSLYGYTF
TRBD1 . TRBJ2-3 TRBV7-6 TGTGCCAGCAGCCGTGCTGACAGGGTGGGGTCAGATACGCAGTATTTT CASSRADRVGSDTQYF
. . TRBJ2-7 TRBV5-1 TGCGCCAGCACAATCTACGAGCAGTACTTC CASTIYEQYF
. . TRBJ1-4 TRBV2 TGTGCCAGCCGGGACCGGGGTAATGAAAAACTGTTTTTT CASRDRGNEKLFF
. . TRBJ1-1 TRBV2 TGTGCCAGCAGGGAAGCACTTCTTCAGGGGACCGGCACTGAAGCTTTCTTT CASREALLQGTGTEAFF
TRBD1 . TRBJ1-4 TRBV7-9 TGTGCCAGCAGCTTTGGGACAGAGAATGAAAAACTGTTTTTT CASSFGTENEKLFF
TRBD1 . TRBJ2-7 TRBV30 TGTGCCTGGTCAAAGGGACAGGGCTACGAGCAGTACTTC CAWSKGQGYEQYF
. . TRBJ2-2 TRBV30 TGTGCCTGGACGACCTCATCGGCGAACACCGGGGAGCTGTTTTTT CAWTTSSANTGELFF
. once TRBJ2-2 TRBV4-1 TGCGCCAGCAGCCAAGATCCGCTTGGGGCCGGGGAGCTGTTTTTT CASSQDPLGAGELFF
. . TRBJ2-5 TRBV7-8 TGTGCCAGCAGCTCTGGACCGGGAGAGACCCAGTACTTC CASSSGPGETQYF
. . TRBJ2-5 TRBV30 TGTGCCTGGAGTGTACGGGTGAAGGAGACCCAGTACTTC CAWSVRVKETQYF
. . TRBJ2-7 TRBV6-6 TGTGCCAGCAGTTCCCCGGACCTTGGGGTTTACGAGCAGTACTTC CASSSPDLGVYEQYF
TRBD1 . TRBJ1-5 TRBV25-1 TGTGCCAGATTCCTGACAGGGTATCAGCCCCAGCATTTT CARFLTGYQPQHF
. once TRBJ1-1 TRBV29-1 TGCAGCGTGCCTTCCTGGGTTGGGGCTGAAGCTTTCTTT CSVPSWVGAEAFF
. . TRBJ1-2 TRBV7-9 TGTGCCAGCAGCTTATACGCAGCGAGCTATGGCTACACCTTC CASSLYAASYGYTF
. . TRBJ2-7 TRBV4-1 TGCGCCAGCAGCCAAGCCTCTACCACCTACGAGCAGTACTTC CASSQASTTYEQYF
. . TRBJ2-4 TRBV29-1 TGCAGCGTTGCAGGGGTAAACATTCAGTACTTC CSVAGVNIQYF
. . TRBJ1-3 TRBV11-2 TGTGCCAGCAGCTTAAGGGGTGCGGGAAACACCATATATTTT CASSLRGAGNTIYF
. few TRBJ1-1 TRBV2 TGTGCCAGCAATCTAGCTGACAGCCCTGGGACTGAAGCTTTCTTT CASNLADSPGTEAFF
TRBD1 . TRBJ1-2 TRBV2 TGTGCCAGCAGTGAAGGACAGGGGTTTGGCTACACCTTC CASSEGQGFGYTF
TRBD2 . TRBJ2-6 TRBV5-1 TGCGCCAGCAGCTCAGCGGGGGGGCCCGCAGGGGCCAACGTCCTGACTTTC CASSSAGGPAGANVLTF
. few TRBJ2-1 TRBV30 TGTGCCTGGAGACGTTACAATGAGCAGTTCTTC CAWRRYNEQFF
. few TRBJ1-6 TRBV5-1 TGCGCCAGCAGCCGAAACCAAAATTCACCCCTCCACTTT CASSRNQNSPLHF
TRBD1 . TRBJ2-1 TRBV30 TGTGCCTGGGCGCAGGGGGCTATAGGCGATGAGCAGTTCTTC CAWAQGAIGDEQFF
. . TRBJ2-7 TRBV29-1 TGCAGCGTTGGAATGTCCTCCTCAACAGGCTCAACCTACGAGCAGTACTTC CSVGMSSSTGSTYEQYF